This TCR beta chain was recorded in a study of blood T cell repertoires in COVID-19. The germline V gene has CDR1 LNHDA and CDR2 SQIVND (reference sequence). The length of the CDR3 is 14 residues. V was pared by 5 bases and J by 3 bases, with 13 bases between. Original data processing: Estimated nucleated cell counts came from reference gene primer amplification. The assay was immunoSEQ multiplex PCR, and TCRdb's table has in-frame clones only and misses some. V, J and clone size are those of that table, while D and trimming were read from the DNA. The sample shows around 180,000 clones, around 85% of them seen only once.

The V call is TRBV19, the J call TRBJ1-1; D remains ambiguous. Sequences were obtained from peripheral blood. The TCR was taken from a woman of 80 years or more with acute or convalescent COVID-19. CDR3 DNA sequence: TGTGCCAGTAGTTCGGGGTTCTCCCACACTGAAGCTTTCTTT. This codes for CASSSGFSHTEAFF.